The next 6 T cell receptor beta chains were all read from a single sample in a study of regulatory and conventional T cells in RAG deficiency (dated by TCRdb to between 2016 and 2019). Before genomic DNA extraction, conventional CD4+ T cells were isolated from blood as CD25-low CD127-high cells. To prepare the library, the immunoSEQ multiplex PCR assay was applied. TCRdb's version of the immuneACCESS table is confined to in-frame rearrangements and falls short of the full clone set. An unresolved V gene accounts for under half of the shortfall where checked; the remainder is of unknown origin. The sample table lists more than 20,000 clones, around 97% of them with a count of one. The ten largest clones represent 1% to 1.5% of the sample. These data also featured in a second study, about regulatory T cells. According to the second study: For the multiplex PCR, 52 forward TRBV primers and 13 reverse TRBJ primers were used, and amplification bias was corrected with both assay-based and computational methods.

Sequences were obtained from CD25- CD4+ T cells sorted from blood. These receptors all stem from a human donor in good health.

The chain recombines TRBV5-4 with TRBJ1-2; D gene unclear. Trimming left V 0 bases short and J 7 bases short, with 13 bases between. The CDR3 extends over 14 amino acids. CDR1 is SGHNT, CDR2 YYREEE, per germline (reference sequence). The CDR3 DNA sequence: TGTGCCAGCAGCTTGGATGGCCAGGAACCTGGCTACACCTTC. Amino acid sequence: CASSLDGQEPGYTF.

J is TRBJ1-1 and V is TRBV28; 9 nucleotides match TRBD1. V was pared by 4 bases and J by 4 bases, with 13 bases of the junction left unmatched. The CDR3 length is 17 residues. The germline V gene encodes CDR1 MDHEN and CDR2 SYDVKM. Here the CDR3 reads CASSYSMTGGGGTEAFF. The DNA of the CDR3 is TGTGCCAGCAGTTACTCAATGACAGGGGGTGGAGGCACTGAAGCTTTCTTT.

The chain couples TRBV19 to TRBJ1-4; weak D call: TRBD1 (6 bases). The germline V and J ends were trimmed by 8 bases and 5 bases, with 12 bases remaining between them. The CDR3 covers 13 residues. Germline V gene lookup returns CDR1 LNHDA and CDR2 SQIVND (reference sequence). CDR3 bases: TGTGCCAGTGCCGGACAGAGAAATGAAAAACTGTTTTTT. Translation: CASAGQRNEKLFF.

The chain carries TRBV19 and TRBJ2-5; 10 bases map to TRBD1. V lost 5 bases and J lost 5; bases outside the gene matches: 11. The length of the CDR3 is 16 residues. Germline CDR1 LNHDA, CDR2 SQIVND (reference sequence). The CDR3 spells CASSWGPGQGIETQYF. Written as DNA, the CDR3 is TGTGCCAGTAGTTGGGGACCGGGACAGGGGATCGAGACCCAGTACTTC.

The rearrangement links TRBV7-2 to TRBJ1-2; TRBD1 aligns across 11 bases. Losses at the gene ends were 4 bases for V and 6 bases for J; bases not matched to a gene: 4. The CDR3 is 14 residues long. The germline V gene encodes CDR1 SGHTA and CDR2 FQGNSA. The CDR3 DNA is TGTGCCAGCAGCTCCAGGACAGGGGGCGATGGCTACACCTTC. Protein: CASSSRTGGDGYTF.

The genes are TRBV10-3 and TRBJ2-3; D gene unclear. The CDR3 extends over 13 amino acids. V lost 10 bases and J lost 2, with 13 bases in between. Germline assignment: CDR1 ENHRY and CDR2 SYGVKD. The chain's CDR3 is CATGFPITDTQYF. CDR3 coding DNA: TGTGCCACCGGTTTCCCCATCACAGATACGCAGTATTTT.